Listed here are 25 T cell receptor beta chains from one sample, sequenced in a study of T cells in Graves' hyperthyroidism and ophthalmopathy. RNA transcripts served as the template for amplifying TCR beta CDR3 regions. RT-PCR in the first round (using the HTBI primer set) targeted the TCR CDR3. TCRdb reprocessed the multiplex PCR reads via MiXCR and lists one record per CDR3 protein. In the table there are around 690,000 distinct CDR3 sequences, around 15% of which are singletons. Sequencing was done on a sample of blood. All receptors derive from a man aged 45 to 65 with Graves' hyperthyroidism.

This clonotype was recorded a few times. The J gene is TRBJ2-7, the V gene TRBV6-1; a possible D gene is TRBD2 (6 bases). CDR3 length: 14 amino acids. Trimming removed 4 bases from V and 1 base from J, with 11 bases in between. Looked up from germline, CDR1 is MNHNS and CDR2 is SASEGT. The CDR3 DNA follows: TGTGCCAGCAGTGTATCAGGGACTTCCTACGAGCAGTACTTC. Its protein product is CASSVSGTSYEQYF.

The chain couples TRBV2 to TRBJ2-1; tentatively, D is TRBD1 or TRBD2 (7 bases each). V shed 6 bases and J shed 3 bases, with 30 bases lying between them. CDR1 is SNHLY, CDR2 FYNNEI, per germline. The CDR3 length is 20 residues. CDR3 sequence: CASSVEAKGRGRGVYNEQFF. The CDR3 coding sequence is TGTGCCAGCAGCGTAGAGGCAAAGGGGAGGGGGCGCGGGGTCTACAATGAGCAGTTCTTC.

In its sample, this clonotype was seen many times. V is TRBV11-3 and J is TRBJ1-3; D unresolved. CDR1 is SGHNT, CDR2 YENEEA, per germline. Trimming left V 8 bases short and J 8 bases short, with 16 bases between. This CDR3 is built from 13 residues. The CDR3 DNA is TGTGCCAGCTCGAAGGATCGAGAGGACACCATATATTTT. As protein: CASSKDREDTIYF.

The chain joins TRBV20-1 to TRBJ2-1; D is perhaps TRBD2 (6 bases). The CDR3 is 11 amino acids. CDR1 is DFQATT and CDR2 is SNEGSKA in the germline V gene (reference sequence). In DNA, the CDR3 is TGCAGCGGGAGAGTCTTCAGTGAGCAGTTCTTC. It codes for CSGRVFSEQFF.

In its sample, this clonotype was seen many times. The chain employs TRBV7-2 and TRBJ2-1; TRBD2 matches at 10 bases. The J segment lost 3 bases and the V segment lost 5 bases, leaving 4 bases of the junction unmatched. The germline CDR1 and CDR2 sequences are SGHTA and FQGNSA. This CDR3 has 15 amino acids. The chain's CDR3 is CASSLRTSGYNEQFF. CDR3 sequence (DNA): TGTGCCAGCAGCCTTCGGACTAGCGGCTACAATGAGCAGTTCTTC.

In this sample, this clonotype turned up many times. The chain joins TRBV6-1 to TRBJ1-1, with D hard to call. The CDR3 totals 12 residues. The germline V and J ends were trimmed by 3 bases and 4 bases, with 6 bases remaining between them. The V gene's germline CDR1 is MNHNS and CDR2 SASEGT. CDR3 residues: CASSDASTEAFF. The CDR3, as DNA: TGTGCCAGCAGTGATGCAAGCACTGAAGCTTTCTTT.

This clonotype showed up just a few times. CDR3 in DNA: TGTGCCAGCAGCGAATTGGGACACCAGAACACTGAAGCTTTCTTT. It specifies CASSELGHQNTEAFF. The chain links TRBV11-2 to TRBJ1-1; D might be TRBD1 (6 bases). The CDR3 is made up of 15 amino acids. The V gene's germline CDR1 is SGHAT and CDR2 FQNNGV. V was shortened by 5 bases and J by 1 base, with 14 bases between the two germline ends.

This clonotype was counted at least ten times. The genes are TRBV2 and TRBJ1-5; D unresolved. Germline CDR1 is SNHLY and CDR2 is FYNNEI. Trimming stripped 7 bases from V and 4 bases from J, with 14 bases between. The CDR3 has 14 residues. The CDR3 here is CASTQRRANQPQHF. The CDR3 DNA reads TGTGCCAGCACCCAAAGACGGGCGAATCAGCCCCAGCATTTT.

The table lists this clonotype with many counts. At one end, the junction sequence differs from germline, possibly due to a read error. CDR3 in DNA: TGTGCTAGCAGCTCGGGACTTAGCACAGATACGCAGTATTTT. The encoded protein is CASSSGLSTDTQYF. J is TRBJ2-3 and V is TRBV7-7; TRBD2 might be the D (6 bases). The V gene's germline CDR1 is SSHAT and CDR2 FNYEAQ (reference sequence). This CDR3 region has 14 residues.

The table lists this clonotype with many counts. V and J are TRBV20-1 and TRBJ2-1, with TRBD2 identical over 10 bases. The germline V gene encodes CDR1 DFQATT and CDR2 SNEGSKA (reference sequence). This CDR3 contains 15 residues. V was clipped by 0 bases and J by 12 bases; unmatched bases: 11. CDR3 in DNA: TGCAGTGCTAGAGATGGCGGGACTAGCGAGGTGACGCAGTTCTTC. Its protein is CSARDGGTSEVTQFF.

This clonotype came up many times. The genes are TRBV7-2 and TRBJ2-7; D tentatively fits TRBD1 or TRBD2 (5 bases each). The ends were cut back, 3 bases at V and 2 bases at J, with 14 bases in the middle. This CDR3 has 15 amino acids. The germline CDR1 and CDR2 sequences are SGHTA and FQGNSA. The CDR3: CASSFSGTQAYEQYF. The CDR3 nucleotides read TGTGCCAGCAGCTTCTCCGGGACGCAAGCCTACGAGCAGTACTTC.

This clonotype has more than one count but fewer than ten. It may be a read error: a sequence one base away is much more abundant. V and J are TRBV20-1 and TRBJ2-5; 8 bases line up with TRBD2. Germline CDR1 is DFQATT and CDR2 is SNEGSKA (reference sequence). This CDR3 is 15 amino acids long. Trimming removed 1 base from V and 7 bases from J; junction bases left unmatched: 11. CDR3 amino acids: CSARVGAGVGGTQYF. The CDR3 coding sequence is TGCAGTGCTAGAGTGGGAGCGGGAGTCGGGGGGACCCAGTACTTC.

This clonotype showed up many times. The chain uses TRBV28 and TRBJ1-2; a weak D match, TRBD1 (5 bases). The CDR3 sequence is 16 residues long. Per the germline V gene, CDR1 is MDHEN and CDR2 is SYDVKM. V was shortened by 1 base and J by 7 bases, with 19 bases between the two germline ends. CDR3 residues: CASSLSPSVGVLGYTF. The CDR3 DNA follows: TGTGCCAGCAGTTTATCCCCCTCGGTAGGGGTTCTTGGCTACACCTTC.

This clonotype occurred many times. The V gene is TRBV7-8, the J gene TRBJ2-7; 7 positions agree with TRBD2. Germline V lookup: CDR1 SGHVS, CDR2 FQNEAQ. The CDR3 runs 17 residues. V shed 1 base and J 2 bases; nucleotides not matched to a gene: 11. The chain's CDR3 is CASSLVIGGRAPYEQYF. In DNA form, the CDR3 reads TGTGCCAGCAGCTTAGTTATTGGGGGGAGGGCCCCCTACGAGCAGTACTTC.

This clonotype came up many times. The J gene is TRBJ1-2, the V gene TRBV2, with D unclear. The CDR3 runs to 15 residues. Per the germline V gene, CDR1 is SNHLY and CDR2 is FYNNEI. V lost 4 bases and J lost 3, with 15 bases in between. CDR3 amino acids: CASSGVARDYYGYTF. The CDR3 nucleotides read TGTGCCAGCAGTGGGGTAGCGAGAGACTACTATGGCTACACCTTC.

This clonotype has ten or more counts. The CDR3 bases are TGTGCCAGCAGCGAGGGAGGCGCTTTGAACACTGAAGCTTTCTTT. Its translation is CASSEGGALNTEAFF. J is TRBJ1-1 and V is TRBV11-3, with unresolved D. V shed 5 bases and J shed 0 bases, with 13 bases lying between them. This CDR3 spans 15 amino acids. Looked up from germline, CDR1 is SGHNT and CDR2 is YENEEA.

The table lists this clonotype with many counts. This chain uses TRBV27 with TRBJ1-2; 7 nucleotides align to TRBD1. The CDR3 consists of 13 residues. Germline V gene sequence: CDR1 MNHEY, CDR2 SMNVEV (reference sequence). Trimming removed 3 bases from V and 2 bases from J; junction bases left unmatched: 0. In DNA, the CDR3 is TGTGCCAGCAGTTTCAGGGGGAACTATGGCTACACCTTC. This codes for CASSFRGNYGYTF.

In this sample, this clonotype turned up a few times. V usage is TRBV19 and J usage is TRBJ2-3; D not resolved. CDR3 size: 12 residues. Per the germline V gene, CDR1 is LNHDA and CDR2 is SQIVND (reference sequence). Trimming shortened V by 2 bases and J by 6 bases, and 6 bases separated the two germline ends. CDR3 loop: CASSIISDTQYF. The CDR3 DNA is TGTGCCAGTAGTATAATTTCCGATACGCAGTATTTT.

This clonotype was seen ten or more times. The rearrangement links TRBV6-1 to TRBJ2-3; 7 bases align to TRBD1. V was clipped by 6 bases and J by 5 bases; unmatched bases: 11. The CDR3 contains 15 residues. The V gene's germline CDR1 is MNHNS and CDR2 SASEGT. CDR3: CASRITGVGEDTQYF. The CDR3 nucleotides are TGTGCCAGCAGGATCACAGGGGTGGGAGAAGATACGCAGTATTTT.

This clonotype was seen many times. V is TRBV5-5 and J is TRBJ2-5; the D gene is possibly TRBD1 (5 bases). V was pared by 3 bases and J by 5 bases, with 11 bases between. Germline CDR1 and CDR2: SGHKS and YYEKEE (reference sequence). The CDR3 loop spans 13 amino acids. CDR3 loop: CASSSAGKETQYF. CDR3 sequence (DNA): TGTGCCAGCAGCTCCGCAGGGAAGGAGACCCAGTACTTC.

This clonotype was observed at least ten times. The genes are TRBV20-1 and TRBJ2-6; a possible D gene is TRBD2 (5 bases). CDR3 length equals 14 residues. CDR1 is DFQATT and CDR2 is SNEGSKA in the germline V gene (reference sequence). The V end lost 6 bases, the J end lost 2 bases, and 11 bases lay between the germline ends. CDR3 DNA sequence: TGCAGTGCCACACGGGGAACTGGGGCCAACGTCCTGACTTTC. Translated: CSATRGTGANVLTF.

For this clonotype: Just one base apart from a much larger clone, this may be a read error. The V and J genes are TRBV28 and TRBJ2-3; D unresolved. From germline, CDR1 is MDHEN and CDR2 SYDVKM. The CDR3 totals 16 residues. CDR3 in DNA: TGTGCCAGCACCTTGGGTCCGGGCCGGAGCACAGATACGCAGTGTTTT. This codes for CASTLGPGRSTDTQCF.

This clonotype was counted at least ten times. This chain links TRBV5-1 with TRBJ2-7; TRBD1 is a possible D gene (5 bases). This CDR3 has 13 amino acids. Germline CDR1 SGHRS, CDR2 YFSETQ. The V gene lost 4 bases and the J gene lost 5 bases, with 13 bases spanning the gap. The CDR3 DNA follows: TGCGCCAGCAGCCCAGGGATCCTAGACGAGCAGTACTTC. It specifies CASSPGILDEQYF.

As concerns this clonotype: This may be a read error: a much more frequent sequence differs by one nucleotide. This rearrangement joins TRBV18 to TRBJ2-7, with 9 bases identical to TRBD2. The CDR3 totals 15 residues. Germline values: CDR1 KGHSH, CDR2 LQKENI. The CDR3 is CASSSSGTSSYKQYF. For the CDR3, the DNA is TGTGCCAGCTCATCGTCCGGGACTAGCTCCTACAAGCAGTACTTC. The variable domain in full, completed from reference TRBV18 and TRBJ2-7, reads NAGVMQNPRHLVRRRGQEARLRCSPMKGHSHVYWYRQLPEEGLKFMVYLQKENIIDESGMPKERFSAEFPKEGPSILRIQQVVRGDSAAYFCASSSSGTSSYKQYFGPGTRLTVT.

The chain links TRBV12-5 to TRBJ1-1; D is unclear. The CDR3 consists of 14 residues. Trimming took 3 bases from V and 1 from J, leaving 9 bases between them. Germline assignment: CDR1 LGHNT and CDR2 FRNRAP. Here the CDR3 reads CASGLFPQNTEAFF. CDR3 in DNA: TGTGCTAGTGGTTTATTTCCCCAGAACACTGAAGCTTTCTTT.